The rows below give T cell receptor beta chains drawn from one sample of a study of shared clonotypes between healthy human individuals. Data came from immunoSEQ multiplex PCR; TCRdb stores just in-frame clones and leaves some out. The sample lists over 2 million clones, about 95% occurring once. The sample taken for sequencing was naive CD4+ T cells sorted from blood. The source of these receptors is a man younger than 35 in good health. The CDR3 runs from the conserved cysteine through the conserved F or W. A D gene is named only where the DNA matches it firmly. Clone size is stated in some rows and not others, as once, few, many or a class when expanded.

TRBV12-5	-	TRBJ2-1	TRBD2	TGTGCTAGTGGTTTAGCTAGCGGGGGTTACAATGAGCAGTTCTTC	CASGLASGGYNEQFF
TRBV4-3	once	TRBJ2-3	-	TGCGCCAGCAGCCAGGGAACAAGCGGCCCCACAGATACGCAGTATTTT	CASSQGTSGPTDTQYF
TRBV15	-	TRBJ1-1	TRBD1	TGTGCCACCAGCAGATATCTACAGGGGGAGATTGAAGCTTTCTTT	CATSRYLQGEIEAFF
TRBV19	-	TRBJ1-5	-	TGTGCCAGTAGTATTAGTGACAGATTAAATCAGCCCCAGCATTTT	CASSISDRLNQPQHF
TRBV5-6	-	TRBJ1-2	-	TGTGCCAGCAGCTTGGGCCCGACGGTGGGCGATGGCTACACCTTC	CASSLGPTVGDGYTF
TRBV5-1	-	TRBJ1-6	-	TGCGCCAGCAGCTTGGAACCGATGAGCTCCTATAATTCACCCCTCCACTTT	CASSLEPMSSYNSPLHF
TRBV10-3	-	TRBJ2-2	TRBD1	TGTGCCATCAGTGAAGCAGGGGGCGACACCGGGGAGCTGTTTTTT	CAISEAGGDTGELFF
TRBV13	-	TRBJ2-7	TRBD1	TGTGCCAGCAGCCTCGGGACAGGGCTGCTCCGGCAGTACTTC	CASSLGTGLLRQYF
TRBV5-4	-	TRBJ2-7	TRBD2	TGTGCCAGCAGCTCCGCTAGCGGCTCCTACGAGCAGTACTTC	CASSSASGSYEQYF
TRBV5-6	-	TRBJ2-1	TRBD2	TGTGCCAGCAGCTTGGCCCAACTAGCGGGAAACAATGAGCAGTTCTTC	CASSLAQLAGNNEQFF
TRBV5-1	-	TRBJ2-4	-	TGCGCCAGCAGCTTGGTGCAGGGGACGGACATTCAGTACTTC	CASSLVQGTDIQYF
TRBV28	-	TRBJ1-1	-	TGTGCCAGCAGCACTGCTGGCAGATACACTGAAGCTTTCTTT	CASSTAGRYTEAFF
TRBV6-5	-	TRBJ1-5	TRBD1	TGTGCCAGCAGGCCAGACAGGGGGAATGAACCCCAGCATTTT	CASRPDRGNEPQHF
TRBV10-3	-	TRBJ2-1	TRBD2	TGTGCCATCAGTGACGGGAGGGGCGGTGAGCAGTTCTTC	CAISDGRGGEQFF
TRBV19	-	TRBJ1-2	TRBD1	TGTGCCAGTAGTCCCCCCCCATGGGGAGGGGGCAACTATGGCTACACCTTC	CASSPPPWGGGNYGYTF
TRBV7-7	-	TRBJ2-7	TRBD1	TGTGCTAGCAGCCCGGGGCAGGGGGCAGTCGAGCAGTACTTC	CASSPGQGAVEQYF
TRBV18	-	TRBJ1-1	-	TGTGCCAGCTCCCTCCAGCCTATGAACACTGAAGCTTTCTTT	CASSLQPMNTEAFF
TRBV18	-	TRBJ2-1	-	TGTGCCAGCTCACCCGGGGCATCCTACAATGAGCAGTTCTTC	CASSPGASYNEQFF
TRBV6-1	-	TRBJ1-3	TRBD1	TGTGCCAGCTTTAGGACAGGCTCTGGAAACACCATATATTTT	CASFRTGSGNTIYF
TRBV19	-	TRBJ2-5	-	TGTGCCAGTAGTGTCAACAGGGCAGAGACCCAGTACTTC	CASSVNRAETQYF
TRBV7-9	-	TRBJ2-5	-	TGTGCCAGCAGCCGACGGACTGAGGGAGAGACCCAGTACTTC	CASSRRTEGETQYF
TRBV5-1	-	TRBJ2-1	-	TGCGCCAGCAGCTTGTTCAATGAGCAGTTCTTC	CASSLFNEQFF
TRBV5-6	-	TRBJ1-2	-	TGTGCCAGCAGCTTGGCAAGCGGGCAAGGATACTATGGCTACACCTTC	CASSLASGQGYYGYTF
TRBV10-2	-	TRBJ1-5	-	TGCGCCAGTAACGGACAGCGCAATCAGCCCCAGCATTTT	CASNGQRNQPQHF
TRBV7-2	-	TRBJ2-5	-	TGTGCCAGCAGCTTAGTCGTAGAAGAGACCCAGTACTTC	CASSLVVEETQYF
TRBV11-1	few	TRBJ1-3	-	TGTGCCAGCAGCTTCACAGGGAGGAACACCATATATTTT	CASSFTGRNTIYF
TRBV9	-	TRBJ2-7	-	TGTGCCAGCAGCGTATCCTCCGCGCTAGGGAGTCCCTACGAGCAGTACTTC	CASSVSSALGSPYEQYF
TRBV10-3	-	TRBJ2-5	-	TGTGCCATCAGTGAGGAGGGGATTGTCAGGCCTCAAGAGACCCAGTACTTC	CAISEEGIVRPQETQYF
TRBV5-8	-	TRBJ1-5	TRBD1	TGTGCCAGCAGCCAGGACAGGGAAAAGGGCAATCAGCCCCAGCATTTT	CASSQDREKGNQPQHF
TRBV25-1	once	TRBJ2-7	TRBD2	TGTGCCAGCAGTGATTTGGTGGGAGGGAGCTCCTACGAGCAGTACTTC	CASSDLVGGSSYEQYF
TRBV30	-	TRBJ2-7	-	TGTGCCTGGAGACCGCCTTTGGGCAGCACGTACGAGCAGTACTTC	CAWRPPLGSTYEQYF
TRBV5-1	-	TRBJ2-4	TRBD1	TGCGCCAGCCAGGGAACGACAGGGGGCTTCCCAGGCATTCAGTACTTC	CASQGTTGGFPGIQYF
TRBV6-5	-	TRBJ1-1	-	TGTGCCAGCAGGCCGCCTGGACAGTTGGGTGAAGCTTTCTTT	CASRPPGQLGEAFF
TRBV10-3	-	TRBJ1-2	-	TGTGCCATCAGTGAGTCAGGGCAGATCTATGGCTACACCTTC	CAISESGQIYGYTF
TRBV5-1	-	TRBJ2-7	-	TGCGCCAGCAGCTTGACAGCCTCGGTTTACGAGCAGTACTTC	CASSLTASVYEQYF
TRBV7-2	-	TRBJ1-1	-	TGTGCCAGCAGCCTCCAACAGGTGGGGACTGAAGCTTTCTTT	CASSLQQVGTEAFF